The present entry profiles one TCR beta chain with its context. This sample stems from a study of blood T cell repertoires in COVID-19. Overall study: Nucleic acid was either cDNA or gDNA, and it came from T cells, B-cell-depleted T cells, or PBMCs.

Under the authors' procedure: Amplified reference gene primers provided the basis for estimating nucleated cell counts. Sequencing was performed with immunoSEQ multiplex PCR; in TCRdb, only in-frame clones are kept and a portion is missing. Clone size and V and J calls were adopted from that table, with D and trimming inferred from the DNA. The table shows fewer than 90,000 clones, with more than 75% occurring only once. CDR3 length: 15 residues. Trimming removed 2 bases from V and 5 bases from J, with 10 bases in between. Germline V gives CDR1 MNHNY, CDR2 SVGAGI (reference sequence). V is TRBV6-6 and J is TRBJ1-6, with no clear D. The sequence came from a human donor in a cohort sampled during active COVID-19. Specimen: peripheral blood. DNA of the CDR3: TGTGCCAGCAGTTACGGAGGGCTCCATAATTCACCCCTCCACTTT. Protein: CASSYGGLHNSPLHF.